This T cell receptor beta chain was documented in a study of memory CD4+ T cells and cytomegalovirus serostatus. Study outcomes and limitations: The CMV-associated TCR signature appears largely within the CD4+ memory repertoire. CD4+ memory repertoires contained 67 of 164 reported CMV TCRbeta sequences.

V lost 4 bases to trimming and J lost 6 bases; unmatched junction nucleotides: 4. Germline values: CDR1 MGHDK, CDR2 SYGVNS. The CDR3 is made up of 15 amino acids. As for this clone: Antigen specificity is unknown.

The sort gate was single viable CD3+CD4+CD8-CD45RO+ cells for memory CD4+ T cells. The repertoire was sequenced with immunoSEQ multiplex PCR; TCRdb's copy has only in-frame clones and lacks some. The sample has approximately 44,000 clones, around 78% seen once. The clonotype comes from an adult in good health and CMV-seronegative. The gene calls are TRBV25-1 and TRBJ2-2, with TRBD2 matching over 11 bases. The sample taken for sequencing was memory CD4+ T cells from blood. The CDR3, as DNA: TGTGCCAGCAGTGGGTCTAGCGGGAGGCCCGGGGAGCTGTTTTTT. Translation gives CASSGSSGRPGELFF.